This T cell receptor beta chain emerged from a study of metastatic and nonmetastatic thyroid tumors (dated by TCRdb to the early 2020s). For the wider study: The researchers compared repertoires between peripheral blood samples and tumor or nodule tissue samples from patients with malignant or benign thyroid disease. Overall study results and their limits: In both blood and tumor samples, malignant tumors were reported to have significantly higher TCR beta diversity than benign nodules.

The CDR3 covers 15 residues, taking in both the cysteine and the phenylalanine. The only DNA kept is the CDR3, 45 bases in frame from the first base. The germline V gene gives CDR1 as SGHRS and CDR2 as YFSETQ. V lost 4 bases and J lost 5 bases, and the count of bases not matched to a germline gene is 7. Receptors were amplified or captured by PCR. Sequencer: Illumina HiSeq 4000. High-throughput sequencing was used to profile the CDR3 region of the TCR beta-chain in every patient. The paper's data handling went like this. A classifier to discriminate distant-metastatic papillary thyroid cancer patients was built from CDR3 differences across clinicopathological groups. The Shannon index was used to measure repertoire diversity, and the Morisita-Horn index was used to measure how similar tumor and blood repertoires were. In-frame beta chains were kept once TCRdb had trimmed the public reads at Q25 with fastp and called clones with MiXCR. TCRdb assigned the V and J calls; the authors' analysis was not used. The sample table holds just under 20,000 clones, of which under 45% were seen once. Of the sample, about a quarter is held by the ten largest clones.

No treatment had been received by any patient before thyroid surgery. Using T-cell receptor beta sequencing, the study looked back at clinical samples from patients collected from the early 2010s to the late 2010s. Concerning this clone itself: It has no known antigen specificity. No much larger clone exists at a distance of one base, and base qualities are not known.

Sequencing was done on a sample of tumor tissue. The V and J segments used are TRBV5-1 and TRBJ2-5, and TRBD2 aligns with 11 junction nucleotides. This TCR came from a female donor with papillary thyroid cancer or a benign thyroid nodule (not recorded which). Some clones in this sample may be carry-over from other donors' samples. CDR3 protein: CASSRVLAGEETQYF. DNA sequence: TGCGCCAGCAGCCGCGTACTAGCGGGAGAGGAGACCCAGTACTTC.